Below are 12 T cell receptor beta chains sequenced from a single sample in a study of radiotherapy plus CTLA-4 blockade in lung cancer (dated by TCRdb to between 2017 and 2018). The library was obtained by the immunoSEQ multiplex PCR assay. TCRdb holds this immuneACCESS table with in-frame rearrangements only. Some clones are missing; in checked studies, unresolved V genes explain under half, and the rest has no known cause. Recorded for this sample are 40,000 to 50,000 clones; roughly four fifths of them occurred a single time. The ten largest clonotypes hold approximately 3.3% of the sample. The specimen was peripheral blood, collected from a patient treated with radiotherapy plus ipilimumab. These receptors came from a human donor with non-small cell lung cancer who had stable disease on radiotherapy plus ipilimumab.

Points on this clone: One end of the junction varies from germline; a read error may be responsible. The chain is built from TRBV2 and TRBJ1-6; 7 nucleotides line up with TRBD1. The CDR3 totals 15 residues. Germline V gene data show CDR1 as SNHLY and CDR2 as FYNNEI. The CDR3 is CASSEGGRVSSPLHF. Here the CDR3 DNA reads TGTGCCAGCAGCGAAGGGGGCAGGGTTTCTTCACCCCTCCACTTT.

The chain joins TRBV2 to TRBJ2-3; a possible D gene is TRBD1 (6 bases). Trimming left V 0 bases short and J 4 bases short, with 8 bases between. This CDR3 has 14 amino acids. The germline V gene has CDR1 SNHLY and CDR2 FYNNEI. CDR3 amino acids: CASSEATGPDTQYF. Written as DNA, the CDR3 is TGTGCCAGCAGTGAAGCGACAGGTCCAGATACGCAGTATTTT.

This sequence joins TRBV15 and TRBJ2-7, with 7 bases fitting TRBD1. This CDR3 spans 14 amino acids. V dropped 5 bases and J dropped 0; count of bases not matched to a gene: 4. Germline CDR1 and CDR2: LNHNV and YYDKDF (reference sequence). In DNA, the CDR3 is TGTGCCACCAGCTCGGACAGGTACTCCTACGAGCAGTACTTC. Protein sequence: CATSSDRYSYEQYF.

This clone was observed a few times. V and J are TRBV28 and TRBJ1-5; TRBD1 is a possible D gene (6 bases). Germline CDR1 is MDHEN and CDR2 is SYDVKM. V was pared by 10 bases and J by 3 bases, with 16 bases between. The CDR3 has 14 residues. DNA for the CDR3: TGTGCCACGGCCGGGGGGGCAAACAATCAGCCCCAGCATTTT. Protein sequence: CATAGGANNQPQHF. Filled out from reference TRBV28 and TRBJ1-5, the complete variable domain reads DVKVTQSSRYLVKRTGEKVFLECVQDMDHENMFWYRQDPGLGLRLIYFSYDVKMKEKGDIPEGYSVSREKKERFSLILESASTNQTSMYLCATAGGANNQPQHFGDGTRLSIL.

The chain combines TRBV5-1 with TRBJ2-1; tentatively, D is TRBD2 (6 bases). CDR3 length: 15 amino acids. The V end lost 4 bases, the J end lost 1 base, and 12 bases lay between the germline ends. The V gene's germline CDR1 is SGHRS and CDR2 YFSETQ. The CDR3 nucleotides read TGCGCCAGCAGCCCCGGGACTTCTTCCTACAATGAGCAGTTCTTC. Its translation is CASSPGTSSYNEQFF.

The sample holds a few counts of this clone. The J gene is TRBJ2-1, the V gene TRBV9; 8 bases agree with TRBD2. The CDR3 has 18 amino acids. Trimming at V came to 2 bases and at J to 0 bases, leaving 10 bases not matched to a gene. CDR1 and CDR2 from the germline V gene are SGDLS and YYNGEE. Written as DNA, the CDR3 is TGTGCCAGCAGCGTGTTTCCGGCCAGCGGGGGCTCCTACAATGAGCAGTTCTTC. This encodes CASSVFPASGGSYNEQFF. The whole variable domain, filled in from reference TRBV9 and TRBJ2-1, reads DSGVTQTPKHLITATGQRVTLRCSPRSGDLSVYWYQQSLDQGLQFLIQYYNGEERAKGNILERFSAQQFPDLHSELNLSSLELGDSALYFCASSVFPASGGSYNEQFFGPGTRLTVL.

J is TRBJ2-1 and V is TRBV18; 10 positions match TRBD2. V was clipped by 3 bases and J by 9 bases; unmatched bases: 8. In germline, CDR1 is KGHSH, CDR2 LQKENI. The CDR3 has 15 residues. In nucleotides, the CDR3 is TGTGCCAGCTCACCTCCTACTAGCGGGACGGCTGAGCAGTTCTTC. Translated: CASSPPTSGTAEQFF.

Here the CDR3 DNA reads TGTGCCAGTAGTCCCCTTGTGTCTTACGCGGGGGCTGGCTACACCTTC. Translated: CASSPLVSYAGAGYTF. The gene calls are TRBV19 and TRBJ1-2, with D tentatively TRBD1 (6 bases). The V and J ends lost 5 bases and 7 bases respectively, with 23 bases between them. Per germline, CDR1 LNHDA and CDR2 SQIVND (reference sequence). CDR3 length: 16 residues.

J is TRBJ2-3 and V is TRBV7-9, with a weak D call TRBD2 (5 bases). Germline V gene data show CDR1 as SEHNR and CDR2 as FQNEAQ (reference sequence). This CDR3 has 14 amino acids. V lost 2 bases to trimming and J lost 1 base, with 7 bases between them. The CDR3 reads CASSLSGRTDTQYF. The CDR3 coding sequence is TGTGCCAGCAGCTTAAGCGGACGCACAGATACGCAGTATTTT. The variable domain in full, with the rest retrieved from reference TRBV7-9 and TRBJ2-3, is DTGVSQNPRHKITKRGQNVTFRCDPISEHNRLYWYRQTLGQGPEFLTYFQNEAQLEKSRLLSDRFSAERPKGSFSTLEIQRTEQGDSAMYLCASSLSGRTDTQYFGPGTRLTVL.

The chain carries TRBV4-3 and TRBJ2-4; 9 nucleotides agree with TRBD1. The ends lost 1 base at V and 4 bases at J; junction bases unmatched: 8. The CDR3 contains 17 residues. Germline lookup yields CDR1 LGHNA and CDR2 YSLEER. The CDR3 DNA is TGCGCCAGCAGCCAAGCTCTCCAAGGACAGGGGAAAAACATTCAGTACTTC. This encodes CASSQALQGQGKNIQYF.

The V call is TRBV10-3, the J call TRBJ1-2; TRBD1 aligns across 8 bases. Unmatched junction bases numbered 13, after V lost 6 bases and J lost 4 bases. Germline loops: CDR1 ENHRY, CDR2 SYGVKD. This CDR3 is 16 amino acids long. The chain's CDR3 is CAISPGTGSRLYGYTF. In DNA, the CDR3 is TGTGCCATCAGCCCAGGGACAGGCTCTCGACTCTATGGCTACACCTTC.

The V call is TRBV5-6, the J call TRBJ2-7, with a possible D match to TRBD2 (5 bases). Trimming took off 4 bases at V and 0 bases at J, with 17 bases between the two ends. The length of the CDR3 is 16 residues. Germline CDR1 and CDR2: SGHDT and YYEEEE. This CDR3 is CASSPGYTTGSYEQYF. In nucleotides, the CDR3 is TGTGCCAGCAGCCCGGGATATACAACGGGCTCCTACGAGCAGTACTTC.